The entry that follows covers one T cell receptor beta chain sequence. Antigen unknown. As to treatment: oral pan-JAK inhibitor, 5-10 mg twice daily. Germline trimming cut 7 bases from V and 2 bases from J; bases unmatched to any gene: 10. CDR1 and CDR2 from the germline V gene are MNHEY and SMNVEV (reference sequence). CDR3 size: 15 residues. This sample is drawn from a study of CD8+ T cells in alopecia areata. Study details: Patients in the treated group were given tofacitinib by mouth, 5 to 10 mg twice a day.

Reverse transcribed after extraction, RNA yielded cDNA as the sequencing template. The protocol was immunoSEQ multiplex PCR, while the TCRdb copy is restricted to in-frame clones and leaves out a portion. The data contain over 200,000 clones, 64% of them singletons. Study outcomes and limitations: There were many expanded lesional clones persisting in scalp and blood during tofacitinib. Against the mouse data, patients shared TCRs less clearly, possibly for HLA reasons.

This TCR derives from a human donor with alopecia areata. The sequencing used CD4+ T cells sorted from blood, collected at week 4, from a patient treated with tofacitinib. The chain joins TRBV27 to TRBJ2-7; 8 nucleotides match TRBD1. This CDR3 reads CASKALGQGAYEQYF. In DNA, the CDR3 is TGTGCCAGCAAAGCCCTCGGACAGGGTGCCTACGAGCAGTACTTC.